These 9 T cell receptor beta chains were sequenced from one sample in a study of T cell repertoires in cytomegalovirus infection. Using its own MiXCR run on the reads, TCRdb lists one record per CDR3 protein. The sample contains about 460,000 distinct CDR3 sequences, 11% of which appear only once. The sequenced material came from PBMCs. Every receptor here comes from a human donor in good health (CMV status not recorded). Some clones in this sample may be carry-over from other donors' samples.

This clonotype was found many times. CDR3 bases: TGTGCCAGCAGTTACGGGAGTGGTGAAGAAAAACTGTTTTTT. Translated: CASSYGSGEEKLFF. The genes are TRBV6-2 or TRBV6-3 and TRBJ1-4; D remains unclear. The CDR3 length is 14 residues. Between the trimmed V and J ends, which lost 2 bases and 8 bases, there was a span of 12 bases. Per the germline V gene, CDR1 is MNHEY and CDR2 is SVGEGT.

The rearrangement joins TRBV3-1 to TRBJ2-2; 7 bases map to TRBD1. Germline CDR1 reads LGHDT; CDR2 reads YNNKEL (reference sequence). This CDR3 comprises 15 residues. V dropped 4 bases and J dropped 6; count of bases not matched to a gene: 8. The CDR3 reads CASSPPDRSSGELFF. Written as DNA, the CDR3 is TGTGCCAGCAGCCCTCCGGACAGGTCGTCCGGGGAGCTGTTTTTT.

There are many counts of this clonotype. V is TRBV29-1 and J is TRBJ2-4; 12 positions match TRBD2. The junction had 8 bases not matched to a gene; V was cut back by 6 bases and J by 8 bases. The CDR3 runs to 14 residues. Germline CDR1 and CDR2: SQVTM and ANQGSEA. Here the CDR3 reads CSVATSGRSDIQYF. CDR3 DNA sequence: TGCAGCGTCGCAACTAGCGGGAGGAGCGACATTCAGTACTTC.

This clonotype was found a few times. CDR3: CASSIRQRVLISYNEQFF. Written as DNA, the CDR3 is TGTGCCAGTAGTATTCGTCAACGGGTCCTAATCTCCTACAATGAGCAGTTCTTC. The V and J genes are TRBV19 and TRBJ2-1; D remains ambiguous. The CDR3 is 18 amino acids. V was cut by 3 bases and J by 0 bases, with 18 bases left in between. Germline lookup yields CDR1 LNHDA and CDR2 SQIVND (reference sequence).

This clonotype was observed at least ten times. The chain joins TRBV20-1 to TRBJ1-2, with TRBD1 matching 9 bases. Germline V gene data show CDR1 as DFQATT and CDR2 as SNEGSKA (reference sequence). The J segment lost 6 bases and the V segment lost 3 bases, leaving 5 bases of the junction unmatched. This CDR3 has 13 residues. The CDR3 DNA reads TGCAGTGCTAGGAGGGACAGGGTCCATGGCTACACCTTC. As protein: CSARRDRVHGYTF.

This clonotype was detected only a few times. This chain uses TRBV19 with TRBJ1-5, with D maybe TRBD1 (5 bases). This CDR3 has 14 residues. Germline V CDR1 and CDR2: LNHDA, SQIVND (reference sequence). V was trimmed by 9 bases and J by 3 bases, leaving 15 bases between them. In DNA, the CDR3 is TGTGCCAGCCACGGACACACCCCCAATCAGCCCCAGCATTTT. It is translated as CASHGHTPNQPQHF. The variable domain in full, completed from reference TRBV19 and TRBJ1-5, reads DGGITQSPKYLFRKEGQNVTLSCEQNLNHDAMYWYRQDPGQGLRLIYYSQIVNDFQKGDIAEGYSVSREKKESFPLTVTSAQKNPTAFYLCASHGHTPNQPQHFGDGTRLSIL.

This clonotype was recorded many times. The gene calls are TRBV5-4 and TRBJ2-1, with 11 bases aligning to TRBD1. Germline V lookup: CDR1 SGHNT, CDR2 YYREEE (reference sequence). This CDR3 spans 15 amino acids. V lost 4 bases to trimming and J lost 7 bases; unmatched junction nucleotides: 7. The CDR3 region has the DNA TGTGCCAGCAGCCACCGGGACAGGGGGGGGAATGAGCAGTTCTTC. Residues: CASSHRDRGGNEQFF.

This clonotype has at least ten counts. This rearrangement joins TRBV19 to TRBJ1-5; 9 bases are a match to TRBD1. CDR1 and CDR2 (germline): LNHDA, SQIVND (reference sequence). Trimming took 8 bases from V and 4 from J; bases not matched to a gene: 9. The CDR3 sequence is 15 residues long. The CDR3: CASRRDRAENQPQHF. Written as DNA, the CDR3 is TGTGCCAGTCGACGGGACAGGGCTGAGAATCAGCCCCAGCATTTT. Full variable domain (rest looked up from reference TRBV19 and TRBJ1-5): DGGITQSPKYLFRKEGQNVTLSCEQNLNHDAMYWYRQDPGQGLRLIYYSQIVNDFQKGDIAEGYSVSREKKESFPLTVTSAQKNPTAFYLCASRRDRAENQPQHFGDGTRLSIL.

This clonotype was counted a few times. The rearrangement links TRBV5-4 to TRBJ1-1, with TRBD1 matching 10 bases. V dropped 0 bases and J dropped 3; count of bases not matched to a gene: 5. Germline assignment: CDR1 SGHNT and CDR2 YYREEE (reference sequence). This CDR3 is built from 16 residues. The CDR3 nucleotides are TGTGCCAGCAGCTTGGCGTTTGGGACAGGGGACACTGAAGCTTTCTTT. Translation: CASSLAFGTGDTEAFF.